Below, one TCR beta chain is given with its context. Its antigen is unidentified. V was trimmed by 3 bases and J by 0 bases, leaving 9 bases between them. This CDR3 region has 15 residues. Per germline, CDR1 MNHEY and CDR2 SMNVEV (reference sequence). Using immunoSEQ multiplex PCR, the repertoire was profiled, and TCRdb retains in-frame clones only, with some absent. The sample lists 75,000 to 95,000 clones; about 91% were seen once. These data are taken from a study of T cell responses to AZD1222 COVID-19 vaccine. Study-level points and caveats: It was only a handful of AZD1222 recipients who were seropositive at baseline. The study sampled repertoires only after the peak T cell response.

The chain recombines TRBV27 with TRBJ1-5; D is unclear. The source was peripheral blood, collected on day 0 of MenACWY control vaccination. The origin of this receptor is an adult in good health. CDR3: CASSFKAYSNQPQHF. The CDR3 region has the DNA TGTGCCAGCAGTTTCAAGGCTTATAGCAATCAGCCCCAGCATTTT.